Listed here are 18 T cell receptor beta chains from one sample, sequenced in a study of T cell repertoires in cytomegalovirus infection. MiXCR, run by TCRdb on the reads, gives a single entry per CDR3 protein. The data hold about 110,000 distinct CDR3 sequences, with roughly two fifths observed a single time. These receptors are not linked to any known antigen. Sequenced here: CD8+ T cells from cultured PBMCs, sampled from culture after CMV antigen stimulation. The receptors come from a human donor in good health (CMV status not recorded). Some clones in this sample may be carry-over from other donors' samples.

This chain links TRBV28 with TRBJ1-2; D possibly corresponds to TRBD1 (6 bases). The CDR3 loop spans 16 amino acids. Germline-derived CDR1 and CDR2 are MDHEN and SYDVKM. Trimming removed 1 base from V and 2 bases from J, with 14 bases in between. CDR3 nucleotide sequence: TGTGCCAGCAGTTTATCTGTGGGGGGCGCCAACTATGGCTACACCTTC. Translated, it gives CASSLSVGGANYGYTF.

The chain links TRBV11-1 to TRBJ2-1; D not certain. The CDR3 extends over 12 amino acids. Germline lookup yields CDR1 SGHAT and CDR2 FQDESV (reference sequence). Deletions cut 5 bases from V and 10 bases from J, with 12 bases between. CDR3 amino acids: CASSPTIGEQFF. In DNA, the CDR3 is TGTGCCAGCAGCCCCACGATAGGGGAGCAGTTCTTC.

V gene TRBV27 combines with J gene TRBJ2-3; 9 positions match TRBD1. The CDR3 totals 16 residues. CDR1 MNHEY and CDR2 SMNVEV come from the germline V gene (reference sequence). Losses at the gene ends were 6 bases for V and 4 bases for J; bases not matched to a gene: 11. In DNA, the CDR3 is TGTGCCAGCAGCCCCGGGACAGGGATGAGCCCAGATACGCAGTATTTT. Its translation: CASSPGTGMSPDTQYF.

The rearrangement joins TRBV6-1 to TRBJ1-3; no definite D call. From germline, CDR1 is MNHNS and CDR2 SASEGT. V lost 2 bases, J lost 0 bases, and 14 bases lay in between. CDR3 length: 17 amino acids. CDR3 coding DNA: TGTGCCAGCAGTGAACTAGCCCTGTACGTCTCTGGAAACACCATATATTTT. Translated: CASSELALYVSGNTIYF.

Worth noting for this clonotype: At one end the junction does not follow the germline gene, possibly because of a read error. V is TRBV12-3 or TRBV12-4 and J is TRBJ2-1; D is ambiguous. This CDR3 is built from 12 residues. CDR3 region: CANSYEIREQFF. The CDR3 DNA is TGTGCCAACAGTTACGAAATCAGGGAGCAGTTCTTC.

Only one count was recorded for this clonotype. The chain combines TRBV12-3 or TRBV12-4 with TRBJ2-5, with D perhaps TRBD1 (5 bases). The CDR3 consists of 13 residues. Trimming left V 9 bases short and J 2 bases short, with 13 bases between. The CDR3 is CASTDSLQETQYF. DNA of the CDR3: TGTGCCAGTACCGACAGCCTACAAGAGACCCAGTACTTC.

The rearrangement joins TRBV7-3 to TRBJ1-1; maybe TRBD1 (5 bases). CDR3 size: 18 residues. Germline-derived CDR1 and CDR2 are SGHTA and FQGTGA. Between the trimmed V and J ends, which lost 5 bases and 3 bases, there was a span of 25 bases. CDR3 DNA sequence: TGTGCCAGCAGCCCCCCGGGACCGATTGGAAAGATGGACACTGAAGCTTTCTTT. Residues: CASSPPGPIGKMDTEAFF.

This clonotype was counted only a few times. This chain connects TRBV11-3 to TRBJ2-5; tentative D call: TRBD2 (6 bases). Germline V gene data show CDR1 as SGHNT and CDR2 as YENEEA. The CDR3 loop spans 14 amino acids. Trimming stripped 1 base from V and 5 bases from J, with 11 bases between. CDR3 in DNA: TGTGCCAGCAGCTTAGTGGGGACTGCGGAGACCCAGTACTTC. It is translated as CASSLVGTAETQYF.

The V and J genes are TRBV28 and TRBJ1-5, with D maybe TRBD1 (6 bases). Trimming removed 5 bases at V and 3 bases at J, with 14 bases between. This CDR3 has 15 residues. Looked up from germline, CDR1 is MDHEN and CDR2 is SYDVKM. The CDR3 DNA sequence: TGTGCCAGCAGTCCCCGGGGGGCGAACAATCAGCCCCAGCATTTT. Protein: CASSPRGANNQPQHF.

The rearrangement uses TRBV13 and TRBJ1-2; D gene uncertain. CDR1 and CDR2 from the germline V gene are PRHDT and FYEKMQ (reference sequence). Trimming shortened V by 1 base and J by 1 base, and 13 bases separated the two germline ends. The CDR3 covers 16 residues. CDR3 bases: TGTGCCAGCAGCTTAGAATACCAGACTCATAACTATGGCTACACCTTC. Its protein product is CASSLEYQTHNYGYTF.

This chain uses TRBV7-3 with TRBJ2-7; D possibly corresponds to TRBD2 (6 bases). The CDR3 length is 15 residues. Germline-derived CDR1 and CDR2 are SGHTA and FQGTGA. Trimming removed 5 bases at V and 5 bases at J, with 19 bases between. CDR3 amino acids: CASSGGTRGIHEQYF. The DNA of the CDR3 is TGTGCCAGCAGCGGGGGGACCCGGGGCATCCACGAGCAGTACTTC.

The J gene is TRBJ1-5, the V gene TRBV6-1; D gene ambiguous. V lost 6 bases and J 0 bases, leaving 9 bases between the germline ends. There are 14 residues in the CDR3. The V gene's germline CDR1 is MNHNS and CDR2 SASEGT. CDR3 sequence reads: CASRLGSSNQPQHF. The DNA for the CDR3 is TGTGCCAGCAGGCTGGGTAGTAGCAATCAGCCCCAGCATTTT.

This clonotype was picked up a small number of times. The gene calls are TRBV12-3 or TRBV12-4 and TRBJ1-1; TRBD1 is a possible D gene (5 bases). V lost 4 bases and J 1 base, leaving 7 bases between the germline ends. CDR3 size: 13 residues. The CDR3 DNA is TGTGCCAGCAGTTGGGGGGGGAACACTGAAGCTTTCTTT. Translated, it gives CASSWGGNTEAFF.

The rearrangement joins TRBV12-5 to TRBJ2-1; 11 nucleotides line up with TRBD2. The junction had 4 bases not matched to a gene; V was cut back by 2 bases and J by 7 bases. Germline CDR1 reads LGHNT; CDR2 reads FRNRAP. CDR3 length equals 15 residues. In DNA, the CDR3 is TGTGCTAGTGGTTTGTCAACTAGCGGGGGAAATGAGCAGTTCTTC. Translated: CASGLSTSGGNEQFF.

The table lists this clonotype with a count of one. The chain has TRBV7-6 and TRBJ2-7; 7 bases are shared with TRBD1. Losses at the gene ends were 2 bases for V and 13 bases for J; bases not matched to a gene: 8. The CDR3 sequence is 12 residues long. Per the germline V gene, CDR1 is SGHVS and CDR2 is FNYEAQ. The CDR3 reads CASSLNDRAVYF. CDR3 DNA sequence: TGTGCCAGCAGCTTAAACGACAGGGCCGTATACTTC.

This clonotype was counted between two and nine times. V usage is TRBV5-5 and J usage is TRBJ1-1, with 8 bases fitting TRBD1. V was clipped by 3 bases and J by 3 bases; unmatched bases: 16. CDR1 and CDR2 (germline): SGHKS, YYEKEE (reference sequence). The CDR3 covers 18 residues. This CDR3 is CASSYRDRITLGDTEAFF. The CDR3 DNA sequence: TGTGCCAGCAGCTACCGGGACAGGATCACCCTAGGTGACACTGAAGCTTTCTTT.

This clonotype was counted only a few times. The CDR3 DNA reads as TGTGCCAGCAGTGGCACCGGACTAGCGGCAGATAGCACAGATACGCAGTATTTT. Protein: CASSGTGLAADSTDTQYF. The chain is built from TRBV6-5 and TRBJ2-3; 10 bases match TRBD2. CDR3 length: 18 amino acids. Germline V CDR1 and CDR2: MNHEY, SVGAGI. V dropped 5 bases and J dropped 0; count of bases not matched to a gene: 11.

The rearrangement joins TRBV7-4 to TRBJ2-1, with a tentative D call TRBD1 (6 bases). The germline gives CDR1 SGHVT, CDR2 SQSDAQ. There are 13 residues in the CDR3. The V end was cut by 5 bases, the J end by 10 bases, with 15 bases between. Written as DNA, the CDR3 is TGTGCCAGCAGCGTGGGGGCACAGGCGGAGCAGTTCTTC. This codes for CASSVGAQAEQFF.